These 23 T cell receptor beta chains share one sample of origin, sequenced in a study of blood T cell repertoires in COVID-19. This table comes from immunoSEQ multiplex PCR, and its TCRdb copy is limited to in-frame clones, with some not included. This table holds about 350,000 clones, more than 70% found once. The sequencing input was PBMCs or T cells enriched from blood (not recorded which). The source is a woman younger than 45 who had been exposed to COVID-19.

The chain employs TRBV19 and TRBJ2-5; 8 bases are a match to TRBD2. Germline CDR1 and CDR2: LNHDA and SQIVND (reference sequence). V lost 3 bases and J lost 7; bases outside the gene matches: 13. The CDR3 covers 16 residues. As DNA, the CDR3 is TGTGCCAGTAGTATGGGGACTAGAGAGGGAGAGGGGACCCAGTACTTC. As protein: CASSMGTREGEGTQYF.

The chain has TRBV5-1 and TRBJ1-1; D might be TRBD1 (5 bases). V lost 4 bases and J 4 bases, leaving 14 bases between the germline ends. CDR3 length equals 14 residues. Germline-derived CDR1 and CDR2 are SGHRS and YFSETQ. The CDR3 DNA reads TGCGCCAGCAGCATTCAGACAGCTGGCACTGAAGCTTTCTTT. It is translated as CASSIQTAGTEAFF.

This chain uses TRBV19 with TRBJ1-3; D remains unclear. V dropped 5 bases and J dropped 2 bases, with 10 bases sitting between them. The CDR3 sequence is 14 residues long. The germline gives CDR1 LNHDA, CDR2 SQIVND (reference sequence). CDR3 sequence: CASSQEFTGNTIYF. The DNA for the CDR3 is TGTGCCAGTAGTCAGGAATTTACTGGAAACACCATATATTTT. The variable domain in full, completed from reference TRBV19 and TRBJ1-3, reads DGGITQSPKYLFRKEGQNVTLSCEQNLNHDAMYWYRQDPGQGLRLIYYSQIVNDFQKGDIAEGYSVSREKKESFPLTVTSAQKNPTAFYLCASSQEFTGNTIYFGEGSWLTVV.

The chain combines TRBV7-3 with TRBJ1-1; D may be TRBD1 (5 bases). V lost 5 bases to trimming and J lost 7 bases, with 14 bases between them. Per germline, CDR1 SGHTA and CDR2 FQGTGA. The CDR3 has 13 amino acids. The CDR3 region has the DNA TGTGCCAGCAGCCTTAAGTCAGGGCTTGAAGCTTTCTTT. It yields the protein CASSLKSGLEAFF.

This clone was counted between two and nine times. CDR3 nucleotides: TGTGCCACCAGGGAGGGCCCCAATCAGCCCCAGCATTTT. This codes for CATREGPNQPQHF. The V gene is TRBV12-3 or TRBV12-4, the J gene TRBJ1-5, with a weak D call TRBD1 (5 bases). V shed 10 bases and J shed 3 bases, with 13 bases lying between them. This CDR3 region has 13 residues.

This clone is a singleton in its sample. J is TRBJ1-4 and V is TRBV28; 12 nucleotides line up with TRBD1. The CDR3 is made up of 19 amino acids. Germline V gene data show CDR1 as MDHEN and CDR2 as SYDVKM. With V trimmed by 6 bases and J by 4 bases, 15 bases remained unmatched. CDR3 region: CASSFSRGGQGASNEKLFF. The CDR3 coding sequence is TGTGCCAGCAGCTTTTCCCGCGGGGGACAGGGGGCGAGTAATGAAAAACTGTTTTTT.

The chain has TRBV7-8 and TRBJ1-1, with a possible D match to TRBD1 (5 bases). Germline V gene data show CDR1 as SGHVS and CDR2 as FQNEAQ. Trimming took off 3 bases at V and 7 bases at J, with 18 bases between the two ends. The CDR3 covers 15 residues. CDR3 coding DNA: TGTGCCAGCAGCTTCGGAGGGCCGGGGGGGGATGAAGCTTTCTTT. Translation: CASSFGGPGGDEAFF.

This rearrangement joins TRBV7-6 to TRBJ1-3; D might be TRBD1 (5 bases). Germline V gene sequence: CDR1 SGHVS, CDR2 FNYEAQ. This CDR3 is built from 15 residues. Between the trimmed V and J ends, which lost 5 bases and 0 bases, there was a span of 11 bases. CDR3 sequence (DNA): TGTGCCAGCAGCCGGGACTCAAGCTCTGGAAACACCATATATTTT. Its translation is CASSRDSSSGNTIYF.

The V and J genes are TRBV7-9 and TRBJ1-2, with D possibly TRBD1 on 6 matching bases. This CDR3 contains 14 residues. V was pared by 3 bases and J by 4 bases, with 12 bases between. Germline values: CDR1 SEHNR, CDR2 FQNEAQ (reference sequence). The CDR3 DNA reads TGTGCCAGCAGCTTTATCAGGGGTACCTATGGCTACACCTTC. Protein sequence: CASSFIRGTYGYTF.

This chain uses TRBV5-4 with TRBJ2-5, with 7 bases identical to TRBD1. The CDR3 contains 15 residues. The germline V gene has CDR1 SGHNT and CDR2 YYREEE (reference sequence). The J segment lost 0 bases and the V segment lost 4 bases, leaving 6 bases of the junction unmatched. CDR3 amino acids: CASSPTGQNQETQYF. The CDR3 nucleotides read TGTGCCAGCAGCCCCACGGGACAGAACCAAGAGACCCAGTACTTC.

This clone was detected once. The chain joins TRBV29-1 to TRBJ2-1, with a tentative D call TRBD2 (5 bases). V gave up 4 bases and J gave up 3 bases, with 16 bases separating them. The CDR3 loop spans 15 amino acids. The germline gives CDR1 SQVTM, CDR2 ANQGSEA. CDR3 loop: CSVGLAHSRYNEQFF. As DNA, the CDR3 is TGCAGCGTTGGGCTAGCCCACAGCCGCTACAATGAGCAGTTCTTC.

J is TRBJ2-7 and V is TRBV27; 10 bases match TRBD1. The CDR3 contains 16 residues. CDR1 and CDR2 (germline): MNHEY, SMNVEV (reference sequence). The ends lost 2 bases at V and 5 bases at J; junction bases unmatched: 9. The CDR3 sequence is CASSLTLRGQGNEQYF. As DNA, the CDR3 is TGTGCCAGCAGTTTAACCTTAAGGGGACAGGGGAACGAGCAGTACTTC.

The chain uses TRBV11-2 and TRBJ2-7; TRBD2 aligns across 9 bases. CDR1 is SGHAT and CDR2 is FQNNGV in the germline V gene. This CDR3 region has 15 residues. With V trimmed by 5 bases and J by 1 base, 6 bases remained unmatched. CDR3 amino acids: CASSRSAGGSYEQYF. The CDR3 region has the DNA TGTGCCAGCAGCCGATCAGCGGGAGGTTCCTACGAGCAGTACTTC. The full variable domain, completed using reference TRBV11-2 and TRBJ2-7, is EAGVAQSPRYKIIEKRQSVAFWCNPISGHATLYWYQQILGQGPKLLIQFQNNGVVDDSQLPKDRFSAERLKGVDSTLKIQPAKLEDSAVYLCASSRSAGGSYEQYFGPGTRLTVT.

The chain combines TRBV19 with TRBJ2-7; a weak D match, TRBD2 (5 bases). CDR1 is LNHDA, CDR2 SQIVND, per germline (reference sequence). Trimming removed 0 bases at V and 3 bases at J, with 12 bases between. There are 15 residues in the CDR3. The CDR3 DNA reads TGTGCCAGTAGTATAGAGAGCGGAGATAACTACGAGCAGTACTTC. Translating gives CASSIESGDNYEQYF.

Worth noting for this clone: Within the sample, other DNA sequences also encode this same CDR3. The V call is TRBV6-5, the J call TRBJ1-1; a weak D match, TRBD1 (5 bases). The V end was cut by 6 bases, the J end by 0 bases, with 8 bases between. Per the germline V gene, CDR1 is MNHEY and CDR2 is SVGAGI. The CDR3 length is 13 residues. Here the CDR3 DNA reads TGTGCCAGCAGCACGACAGTGAACACTGAAGCTTTCTTT. Protein product: CASSTTVNTEAFF.

The V gene is TRBV5-1, the J gene TRBJ2-7; 8 nucleotides line up with TRBD1. The CDR3 runs to 15 residues. Looked up from germline, CDR1 is SGHRS and CDR2 is YFSETQ. J lost 4 bases, V lost 4 bases, and 10 bases had no gene match. In DNA, the CDR3 is TGCGCCAGCAGCCCCCGACAGGGGATAGGGTACGAGCAGTACTTC. This gives the protein CASSPRQGIGYEQYF.

The rearrangement links TRBV5-5 to TRBJ2-7, with 7 bases aligning to TRBD1. V shed 2 bases, J shed 2 bases, and the junction held 10 bases outside the gene matches. This CDR3 has 16 residues. Per germline, CDR1 SGHKS and CDR2 YYEKEE (reference sequence). Written as DNA, the CDR3 is TGTGCCAGCAGCTTAAACAATCCGCAGGGGGCCTACGAGCAGTACTTC. It yields the protein CASSLNNPQGAYEQYF.

Here the CDR3 reads CASSFQTDGVTEAFF. DNA of the CDR3: TGTGCCAGCAGCTTCCAGACGGACGGGGTGACTGAAGCTTTCTTT. J is TRBJ1-1 and V is TRBV7-9; D is unclear. Trimming cost V 3 bases and J 5 bases, with 16 bases left between them. Looked up from germline, CDR1 is SEHNR and CDR2 is FQNEAQ (reference sequence). The CDR3 sequence is 15 residues long. The full variable domain, rest sourced from reference TRBV7-9 and TRBJ1-1, is DTGVSQNPRHKITKRGQNVTFRCDPISEHNRLYWYRQTLGQGPEFLTYFQNEAQLEKSRLLSDRFSAERPKGSFSTLEIQRTEQGDSAMYLCASSFQTDGVTEAFFGQGTRLTVV.

This sequence joins TRBV3-1 (or the pseudogene TRBV3-2) and TRBJ2-7; D call uncertain. The V end was cut by 1 base, the J end by 6 bases, with 10 bases between. Per the germline V gene, CDR1 is LGHDT and CDR2 is YNNKEL (reference sequence). The CDR3 covers 13 residues. This CDR3 reads CASSQVSLSEQYF. The CDR3 nucleotides are TGTGCCAGCAGCCAAGTCTCCCTCTCCGAGCAGTACTTC.

This clone was recorded only once. V and J are TRBV5-1 and TRBJ2-1, with TRBD1 matching over 7 bases. CDR3 length equals 15 residues. Germline V CDR1 and CDR2: SGHRS, YFSETQ. V lost 0 bases and J lost 5; bases outside the gene matches: 5. CDR3 amino acids: CASSLVPGQHNEQFF. For the CDR3, the DNA is TGCGCCAGCAGCTTGGTACCGGGACAGCACAATGAGCAGTTCTTC.

This clone was detected once. The chain couples TRBV11-2 to TRBJ2-1; D unclear. The length of the CDR3 is 11 residues. The V and J ends lost 7 bases and 4 bases respectively, with 5 bases between them. Germline CDR1 and CDR2: SGHAT and FQNNGV. The DNA of the CDR3 is TGTGCCAGCACCCCGTACAATGAGCAGTTCTTC. The encoded protein is CASTPYNEQFF. The whole variable domain, filled in from reference TRBV11-2 and TRBJ2-1, reads EAGVAQSPRYKIIEKRQSVAFWCNPISGHATLYWYQQILGQGPKLLIQFQNNGVVDDSQLPKDRFSAERLKGVDSTLKIQPAKLEDSAVYLCASTPYNEQFFGPGTRLTVL.

This clone occurred once. The chain has TRBV15 and TRBJ2-5; D unresolved. The germline V gene has CDR1 LNHNV and CDR2 YYDKDF (reference sequence). The V end was cut by 6 bases, the J end by 2 bases, with 10 bases between. The length of the CDR3 is 13 residues. This CDR3 is CATSRSLQETQYF. The CDR3 nucleotides are TGTGCCACCAGTCGGTCCCTACAAGAGACCCAGTACTTC. Using reference TRBV15 and TRBJ2-5 for the parts outside the CDR3, the full variable domain is DAMVIQNPRYQVTQFGKPVTLSCSQTLNHNVMYWYQQKSSQAPKLLFHYYDKDFNNEADTPDNFQSRRPNTSFCFLDIRSPGLGDTAMYLCATSRSLQETQYFGPGTRLLVL.

The chain couples TRBV7-2 to TRBJ1-1; D gene uncertain. This CDR3 has 14 residues. The germline gives CDR1 SGHTA, CDR2 FQGNSA. V gave up 1 base and J gave up 5 bases, with 11 bases separating them. The CDR3 DNA sequence: TGTGCCAGCAGCTTAGTACGTGTCGGGACTGAAGCTTTCTTT. This translates into CASSLVRVGTEAFF.